The T cell receptor beta chain described here comes from a study of blood T cell repertoires in COVID-19. Assay used: immunoSEQ multiplex PCR; TCRdb lists only in-frame clones, some missing. The sample includes some 150,000 clones, roughly 80% of them seen just once. The V and J ends lost 3 bases and 4 bases respectively, with 18 bases between them. Germline V gene lookup returns CDR1 SQVTM and CDR2 ANQGSEA. There are 15 residues in the CDR3. Sequences were obtained from peripheral blood. This chain links TRBV29-1 with TRBJ1-2; D possibly corresponds to TRBD1 (6 bases). This receptor was obtained from a woman aged 80 or older with acute or convalescent COVID-19. The CDR3 DNA reads TGCAGCGTTGACCAACGGCTGACAGGAGTCTATGGCTACACCTTC. It yields the protein CSVDQRLTGVYGYTF.